The present entry profiles one TCR beta chain with its context. This specimen comes from a study of follicular helper T cells after annual influenza vaccination. The CDR3 is 16 amino acids. V lost 0 bases and J 0 bases, leaving 12 bases between the germline ends. Germline V gene data show CDR1 as SGDLS and CDR2 as YYNGEE. Time point described: 2014-2015 season, 7 days after vaccination. Sequencing was performed with immunoSEQ multiplex PCR; in TCRdb, only in-frame clones are kept and a portion is missing. The data show several thousand clones, roughly 83% seen once. The rearrangement joins TRBV9 to TRBJ2-5; a possible D gene is TRBD2 (6 bases). This TCR was sampled from an adult who received the influenza vaccine. Sequencing was performed on CXCR5+ CD38- circulating T follicular helper cells from blood, taken 7 days after influenza vaccination. Regarding subset: circulating Tfh, non-naive CD4+CXCR5+PD-1+ (ICOS+CD38+ or ICOS-CD38-). The CDR3 loop reads CASSVGREVYQETQYF. DNA for the CDR3: TGTGCCAGCAGCGTAGGGAGGGAGGTGTACCAAGAGACCCAGTACTTC.